The clone carrying this T cell receptor beta chain appeared a single time. These data are taken from a study of blood T cell repertoires in COVID-19. Germline CDR1 KGHSH, CDR2 LQKENI. This CDR3 spans 12 amino acids. V shed 6 bases and J 8 bases; nucleotides not matched to a gene: 6. Only in-frame clones appear in the TCRdb table, and some are missing; sequencing was by immunoSEQ multiplex PCR. The table includes roughly 190,000 clones, around 86% detected once. The TCR comes from a woman older than 75 in a cohort sampled during active or convalescent COVID-19. The chain uses TRBV18 and TRBJ1-2; 7 positions agree with TRBD1. Sequencing was carried out using peripheral blood. The CDR3, as DNA: TGTGCCAGCTCCACGGACAGGAGGGGCTACACCTTC. Encoded protein: CASSTDRRGYTF.